A selection of T cell receptor beta chains follows, all from one sample in a study of T cell responses to AZD1222 COVID-19 vaccine. Sequenced by immunoSEQ multiplex PCR; TCRdb stores in-frame clones only, minus some. The sample consists of over 25,000 clones, approximately 92% of them appearing once. The source material was peripheral blood, sampled 28 days after the second AZD1222 dose. The source of these receptors is an adult who received the AZD1222 COVID-19 vaccine. CDR3s include the opening cysteine and the closing phenylalanine or tryptophan. Fields, in order: CDR3 length, V gene, D gene, clone size, J gene, CDR3 protein, CDR3 DNA. A D gene is named only where the DNA matches it firmly. Clone sizes are given selectively: once, few, many, or a class where the clone is expanded.

15,TRBV20-1,.,.,TRBJ2-7,CSASSPGASSYEQYF,TGCAGTGCTAGTTCCCCGGGAGCCTCCTCCTACGAGCAGTACTTC
13,TRBV28,.,once,TRBJ2-4,CASRAGVRNIQYF,TGTGCCAGCAGGGCAGGGGTTCGGAACATTCAGTACTTC
15,TRBV28,TRBD2,.,TRBJ2-1,CETKRGGRALDEQFF,TGTGAAACCAAAAGGGGAGGGAGGGCCCTCGATGAGCAGTTCTTC
15,TRBV5-1,.,.,TRBJ1-5,CASSLQGMSNQPQHF,TGCGCCAGCAGCTTACAGGGTATGAGCAATCAGCCCCAGCATTTT
17,TRBV4-2,TRBD1,.,TRBJ1-4,CASSQGSLGQGDEKLFF,TGTGCCAGCAGCCAAGGGTCACTTGGACAGGGGGATGAAAAACTGTTTTTT
15,TRBV28,.,.,TRBJ2-4,CASSLYTLAKNIQYF,TGTGCCAGCAGCCTCTACACTCTAGCCAAAAACATTCAGTACTTC
12,TRBV28,.,.,TRBJ1-1,CASSYGNTEAFF,TGTGCCAGCAGTTACGGTAACACTGAAGCTTTCTTT
14,TRBV7-2,.,.,TRBJ2-2,CASIGGVNTGELFF,TGTGCCAGCATCGGCGGGGTGAACACCGGGGAGCTGTTTTTT
16,TRBV2,.,.,TRBJ2-4,CASRVLDSLAKNIQYF,TGTGCCAGCAGAGTCCTGGACAGTTTAGCCAAAAACATTCAGTACTTC
16,TRBV7-9,TRBD1,.,TRBJ1-3,CASSLQGAGSGNTIYF,TGTGCCAGCAGCCTACAGGGGGCAGGCTCTGGAAACACCATATATTTT
15,TRBV15,.,.,TRBJ2-1,CATSRAAVSYNEQFF,TGTGCCACCAGCAGAGCAGCGGTCTCCTACAATGAGCAGTTCTTC
16,TRBV14,.,.,TRBJ2-7,CASSHPMGGGSYEQYF,TGTGCCAGCAGCCACCCAATGGGGGGAGGTTCCTACGAGCAGTACTTC
13,TRBV5-1,.,once,TRBJ2-5,CASSPGHQETQYF,TGCGCCAGCAGCCCCGGGCACCAAGAGACCCAGTACTTC
16,TRBV4-2,.,.,TRBJ1-4,CASSPRGRDYNEKLFF,TGTGCCAGCAGCCCACGAGGCAGGGACTATAATGAAAAACTGTTTTTT
15,TRBV7-2,.,.,TRBJ2-3,CASSLDSRYTDTQYF,TGTGCCAGCAGCTTAGATTCCAGATACACAGATACGCAGTATTTT
16,TRBV28,.,.,TRBJ2-2,CASGSAGAIRDGELFF,TGTGCCAGCGGCTCCGCCGGGGCGATTCGGGACGGGGAGCTGTTTTTT
13,TRBV30,.,.,TRBJ1-5,CAWSAGGRQPQHF,TGTGCCTGGAGTGCGGGGGGGCGGCAGCCCCAGCATTTT
13,TRBV27,.,.,TRBJ2-3,CATTSQLTDTQYF,TGTGCCACCACTAGCCAGCTCACAGATACGCAGTATTTT
11,TRBV30,.,.,TRBJ2-7,CAWRVFYEQYF,TGTGCCTGGAGGGTTTTCTACGAGCAGTACTTC
15,TRBV11-3,.,.,TRBJ2-7,CASSLESVGVYEQYF,TGTGCCAGCAGCTTAGAGTCGGTAGGGGTCTACGAGCAGTACTTC
14,TRBV4-2,.,.,TRBJ1-1,CASSWAKGNTEAFF,TGTGCCAGCAGCTGGGCTAAGGGGAACACTGAAGCTTTCTTT
15,TRBV28,.,.,TRBJ1-5,CASSLLGQFNQPQHF,TGTGCCAGCAGTTTATTGGGCCAGTTCAATCAGCCCCAGCATTTT
13,TRBV14,.,.,TRBJ1-6,CASSQSQGSPLHF,TGTGCCAGCAGCCAATCTCAGGGTTCACCCCTCCACTTT
15,TRBV30,.,.,TRBJ2-1,CAWSVWQGTYNEQFF,TGTGCCTGGAGTGTCTGGCAGGGGACCTACAATGAGCAGTTCTTC
16,TRBV3-1/TRBV3-2,TRBD2,once,TRBJ2-1,CASSPSGTSSYNEQFF,TGTGCCAGCAGCCCCTCCGGGACTAGCTCCTACAATGAGCAGTTCTTC
15,TRBV7-9,.,.,TRBJ1-6,CASSSTENYNSPLHF,TGTGCCAGCAGCTCGACTGAAAACTATAATTCACCCCTCCACTTT
13,TRBV12-3/TRBV12-4,.,.,TRBJ1-5,CASSLHRNQPQHF,TGTGCCAGCAGTTTACACCGCAATCAGCCCCAGCATTTT
15,TRBV7-9,.,.,TRBJ1-3,CASSPTQTSGNTIYF,TGTGCCAGCAGCCCAACGCAAACCTCTGGAAACACCATATATTTT
12,TRBV11-2,.,.,TRBJ1-2,CASSPSTYGYTF,TGTGCCAGCAGCCCCAGCACCTATGGCTACACCTTC
12,TRBV6-2/TRBV6-3,.,.,TRBJ1-1,CASSPQLLEAFF,TGTGCCAGCAGCCCACAGCTCCTTGAAGCTTTCTTT
13,TRBV7-9,.,.,TRBJ1-1,CASSRGGSTEAFF,TGTGCCAGCAGCCGAGGAGGGAGCACTGAAGCTTTCTTT
17,TRBV6-6,TRBD2,once,TRBJ2-7,CASSPSRGLAGQNEQYF,TGTGCCAGCAGTCCTTCGCGGGGGCTAGCGGGACAAAACGAGCAGTACTTC
14,TRBV6-5,TRBD2,.,TRBJ2-1,CASSPGLAGGRRFF,TGTGCCAGCAGCCCCGGACTAGCGGGAGGGCGGCGGTTCTTC
12,TRBV30,.,.,TRBJ1-1,CAWRGSNTEAFF,TGTGCCTGGAGGGGATCGAACACTGAAGCTTTCTTT
16,TRBV27,TRBD2,.,TRBJ2-5,CASSPFPGGPGETQYF,TGTGCCAGCAGTCCCTTTCCGGGAGGGCCAGGGGAGACCCAGTACTTC
14,TRBV19,TRBD2,.,TRBJ2-3,CATGGGLAGDTQYF,TGTGCCACGGGAGGGGGACTAGCGGGAGATACGCAGTATTTT
15,TRBV5-1,.,.,TRBJ2-7,CASSEPGQRSYEQYF,TGCGCCAGCAGCGAACCTGGACAGAGATCCTACGAGCAGTACTTC
13,TRBV27,.,few,TRBJ2-1,CASSLSPAAEQFF,TGTGCCAGCAGTTTATCGCCAGCGGCTGAGCAGTTCTTC
13,TRBV12-5,.,.,TRBJ2-1,CASGSSPSGKQFF,TGTGCTAGTGGTTCGTCCCCCTCGGGCAAGCAGTTCTTC
17,TRBV7-9,TRBD1,.,TRBJ1-5,CASSLGNLDRDGQPQHF,TGTGCCAGCAGCTTAGGGAACCTCGACAGGGATGGTCAGCCCCAGCATTTT
13,TRBV24-1,.,few,TRBJ2-3,CATSDPSTDTQYF,TGTGCCACCAGTGATCCATCTACAGATACGCAGTATTTT
14,TRBV19,TRBD1,.,TRBJ2-7,CASSIQGAAYEQYF,TGTGCCAGTAGTATCCAGGGGGCGGCCTACGAGCAGTACTTC
12,TRBV5-1,.,.,TRBJ2-7,CASSLGDYEQYF,TGCGCCAGCAGCTTGGGAGATTACGAGCAGTACTTC
16,TRBV24-1,TRBD1,.,TRBJ2-1,CATSDGDRVPYNEQFF,TGTGCCACCAGTGACGGGGACAGGGTCCCCTACAATGAGCAGTTCTTC
14,TRBV29-1,.,.,TRBJ2-7,CSVGRPGITYEQYF,TGCAGCGTTGGTCGGCCGGGAATAACGTACGAGCAGTACTTC
14,TRBV4-3,.,.,TRBJ1-4,CASSQDGGAEKLFF,TGCGCCAGCAGCCAAGATGGCGGTGCGGAAAAACTGTTTTTT
16,TRBV11-3,.,.,TRBJ2-1,CASSLGQGFGHNEQFF,TGTGCCAGCAGCTTAGGGCAGGGGTTTGGACACAATGAGCAGTTCTTC
14,TRBV7-2,.,.,TRBJ1-1,CASSVFVEGTEAFF,TGTGCCAGCAGTGTTTTTGTGGAGGGAACTGAAGCTTTCTTT